This TCR beta chain is from a study of control samples from healthy donors and cancer patients (dated by TCRdb to about 2020). The protocol used for the library was the immunoSEQ multiplex PCR assay. TCRdb re-hosts the immuneACCESS table, in-frame sequences only. Its copies lack some clones; in the studies checked, an unresolved V gene accounts for under half of them, and the cause for the rest is not known. This sample lists about 100,000 clones; roughly 87% were detected once. The ten most abundant clones make up 15% to 20% of the sample. Turning to this clone: This clone's antigen is unknown. The input lacks base qualities; no much larger clone sits a single base away.

Material: blood. The TCR was taken from a woman aged 45-59 years in good health.

In nucleotides, the sequence is TGTGCCAGTAGTATAGGGGCAGCTGGAAACACCATATATTTT. Translated, it reads CASSIGAAGNTIYF. The chain couples TRBV19 to TRBJ1-3; the D gene cannot be resolved reliably. There are 14 amino acids in the CDR3, from cysteine to phenylalanine inclusive. The kept DNA is CDR3 alone, 42 bases in frame from the first base. The germline V gene (reference sequence) supplies CDR1 LNHDA and CDR2 SQIVND. V sheds 1 base and J sheds 2 bases, leaving 6 bases between their ends.